This T cell receptor (beta chain) was obtained from a study of blood T cells in healthy people across ages. Trimming took 10 bases from V and 13 from J, leaving 17 bases between them. This CDR3 is 11 amino acids long. The germline CDR1 and CDR2 sequences are MNHEY and SMNVEV (reference sequence). Next came a second PCR, run for about 7 to 11 cycles, which used a sample-barcoded 5' primer along with a J-beta primer mix. Via MiXCR, TCRdb re-called the 5' RACE reads, giving one row per CDR3 protein. The table lists over a million distinct CDR3 sequences, 35% to 45% of them singletons. This receptor was taken from a woman between 18 and 30 years old in good health. This sequence joins TRBV27 and TRBJ2-4; tentative D call: TRBD2 (7 bases). Sequenced input: blood. The CDR3 DNA reads TGTGCCACCCGAAGGGGGGGTGAGCAGTACTTC. Translation gives CATRRGGEQYF.